The clone carrying this T cell receptor (beta chain) was picked up a small number of times. What it recognizes is unknown. TCRdb re-called the RT-PCR reads with MiXCR, one entry per CDR3 protein. The data show 750,000 to 850,000 distinct CDR3 sequences, less than 20% seen once. These data originate in a study of response to subunit inactivated influenza vaccine. General study results and limits: With each seasonal influenza vaccination, the authors suggested, few new T cells are recruited.

The CDR3 loop spans 15 amino acids. V trimming: 5 bases; J trimming: 2 bases; junction bases outside the gene matches: 6. The sequence came from a man aged 50 to 60 who received an inactivated influenza vaccine. The specimen comprised PBMCs from blood, sampled roughly 5 days after vaccination. The chain has TRBV12-3 or TRBV12-4 and TRBJ2-4; 7 bases fit TRBD1. The CDR3 DNA sequence: TGTGCCAGCAGTGTCCTGACAGGGACCAAAAACATTCAGTACTTC. It yields the protein CASSVLTGTKNIQYF.